These T cell receptor beta chains were read from a single sample in a study of beta chain features in type 1 diabetes. Using immunoSEQ multiplex PCR, the repertoire was profiled, and TCRdb retains in-frame clones only, with some absent. The repertoire includes a few hundred thousand clones, 9.6% of them detected once, and roughly 0.6% sits in the top ten. Sequencing was done on a sample of central memory CD4+ T cells from blood. The receptors were sampled from a man aged 25 to 40 with type 1 diabetes. Both conserved end residues are part of each CDR3. The D gene is left open where the match is weak. Expanded clones get a size class; other rows say once, few or many, or leave the size out.

j_call d_call v_call clone_size cdr3_aa cdr3_nt
TRBJ1-2 TRBD1 TRBV30 many CAMEAGDRWRGYTF TGTGCGATGGAGGCCGGGGACAGGTGGCGGGGCTACACCTTC
TRBJ2-1 TRBD2 TRBV14 many CASSPNGLAGGDEQFF TGTGCCAGCAGCCCCAACGGACTAGCGGGAGGTGATGAGCAGTTCTTC
TRBJ2-5 TRBD1 TRBV5-1 . CASSLGSQGVETQYF TGCGCCAGCAGCTTAGGAAGTCAGGGGGTGGAGACCCAGTACTTC
TRBJ2-5 TRBD1 TRBV27 few CASSADRFRETQYF TGTGCCAGCAGTGCGGACAGGTTTCGGGAGACCCAGTACTTC
TRBJ2-3 TRBD1 TRBV7-9 . CASTLGTAGTQYF TGTGCCAGCACCCTGGGGACAGCCGGTACGCAGTATTTT
TRBJ1-5 . TRBV19 medium-sized CASNYGRNQPQHF TGTGCCAGTAATTACGGCAGAAATCAGCCCCAGCATTTT
TRBJ2-3 TRBD2 TRBV7-3 . CASSSSGSTDTQYF TGTGCCAGCAGCTCTAGCGGTAGCACAGATACGCAGTATTTT
TRBJ2-4 TRBD1 TRBV7-9 . CASSLVRGLILGNIQYF TGTGCCAGCAGCTTAGTGAGGGGGCTAATCTTGGGCAACATTCAGTACTTC
TRBJ2-1 . TRBV7-9 . CASSPRLLYEQFF TGTGCCAGCAGCCCTAGACTTTTGTATGAGCAGTTCTTC
TRBJ2-7 TRBD1 TRBV7-9 many CASSARQGSSSYEQYF TGTGCCAGCAGCGCCAGACAGGGCTCGAGCTCCTACGAGCAGTACTTC
TRBJ2-5 . TRBV7-2 few CASSRDTGKETQYF TGTGCCAGCAGCCGCGACACAGGGAAAGAGACCCAGTACTTC
TRBJ1-5 . TRBV19 few CASSKGRDSNQPQHF TGTGCCAGTAGTAAGGGCAGGGATAGCAATCAGCCCCAGCATTTT
TRBJ2-7 . TRBV19 many CASTPVIGSSYEQYF TGTGCCAGTACCCCGGTGATCGGGAGCTCCTACGAGCAGTACTTC
TRBJ2-5 TRBD1 TRBV5-1 few CASSSQPGQGARETQYF TGCGCCAGCAGCTCTCAACCTGGACAGGGGGCACGGGAGACCCAGTACTTC
TRBJ2-7 . TRBV27 many CASSLDSLPAEQYF TGTGCCAGCAGTCTTGACAGCCTCCCGGCGGAGCAGTACTTC
TRBJ1-2 . TRBV5-1 few CASSLEHSYGYTF TGCGCCAGCAGCTTGGAACATTCCTATGGCTACACCTTC
TRBJ2-5 TRBD1 TRBV28 few CASRPRGQETQYF TGTGCCAGCAGACCCAGGGGGCAAGAGACCCAGTACTTC
TRBJ2-1 TRBD1 TRBV7-3 . CASSLDRGLYNEQFF TGTGCCAGCAGCTTGGACAGGGGCCTCTACAATGAGCAGTTCTTC
TRBJ2-5 TRBD2 TRBV4-2 few CASSQDPAGGGETQYF TGTGCCAGCAGCCAAGATCCAGCGGGAGGAGGGGAGACCCAGTACTTC
TRBJ2-4 TRBD2 TRBV28 . CASSSSGIGKNIQYF TGTGCCAGCAGTTCGAGCGGGATAGGCAAAAACATTCAGTACTTC
TRBJ2-7 TRBD2 TRBV27 . CASSLAGPSDEQYF TGTGCCAGCAGTCTAGCGGGACCGTCGGACGAGCAGTACTTC
TRBJ2-4 TRBD2 TRBV7-2 once CASSLGRGSENIQYF TGTGCCAGCAGCTTGGGGAGGGGCTCCGAAAACATTCAGTACTTC
TRBJ1-1 TRBD1 TRBV7-9 many CASSSDPGQGATEAFF TGTGCCAGCAGCTCAGACCCGGGACAGGGGGCCACTGAAGCTTTCTTT
TRBJ2-2 TRBD1 TRBV28 few CASSLPGDRGRLGELFF TGTGCCAGCAGTTTACCGGGGGACAGGGGGCGGCTCGGGGAGCTGTTTTTT
TRBJ2-1 . TRBV6-5 few CASRDGRGDEQFF TGTGCCAGCAGGGACGGGAGAGGGGATGAGCAGTTCTTC
TRBJ1-1 TRBD1 TRBV6-6 . CASSYLTGDAFF TGTGCCAGCAGTTACCTAACAGGGGATGCTTTCTTT